This passage covers 13 T cell receptor beta chains from one sample sequenced in a study of technical replicates of blood from a few donors. Sequencing was performed with immunoSEQ multiplex PCR; in TCRdb, only in-frame clones are kept and a portion is missing. Of under 95,000 clones listed, 92% were seen once; the top ten hold 0.35% to 0.45%. Sequencing was performed on T cells isolated from PBMCs. Receptors originate from a human donor in good health.

CDR3 sequence: CASRLLRDRGGDEQYF. DNA of the CDR3: TGTGCCAGCAGACTGCTGAGGGACAGGGGCGGGGACGAGCAGTACTTC. The J gene is TRBJ2-7, the V gene TRBV7-3, with 10 bases aligning to TRBD1. Germline loops: CDR1 SGHTA, CDR2 FQGTGA. The CDR3 runs 16 residues. V lost 6 bases to trimming and J lost 5 bases; unmatched junction nucleotides: 13.

The table lists this clone with a few counts. CDR3 residues: CASSERGGSQPQHF. DNA for the CDR3: TGTGCCAGCAGTGAGAGAGGAGGATCTCAGCCCCAGCATTTT. The chain is built from TRBV6-4 and TRBJ1-5; D is uncertain. Trimming took off 3 bases at V and 6 bases at J, with 12 bases between the two ends. The CDR3 runs to 14 residues. The germline V gene has CDR1 MRHNA and CDR2 SNTAGT.

The rearrangement joins TRBV9 to TRBJ2-3, with 10 positions matching TRBD1. V trimming: 0 bases; J trimming: 6 bases; junction bases outside the gene matches: 1. CDR3 length: 14 amino acids. CDR1 is SGDLS, CDR2 YYNGEE, per germline. The DNA of the CDR3 is TGTGCCAGCAGCGTAGAGGGACAGGGGGATACGCAGTATTTT. Residues: CASSVEGQGDTQYF. Drawing the rest from reference TRBV9 and TRBJ2-3, the complete variable domain is DSGVTQTPKHLITATGQRVTLRCSPRSGDLSVYWYQQSLDQGLQFLIQYYNGEERAKGNILERFSAQQFPDLHSELNLSSLELGDSALYFCASSVEGQGDTQYFGPGTRLTVL.

This clone showed up just a few times. The V and J genes are TRBV4-2 and TRBJ1-2, with D possibly matching TRBD1 (5 bases). The V end was cut by 0 bases, the J end by 5 bases, with 16 bases between. Germline assignment: CDR1 LGHNA and CDR2 YNFKEQ. This CDR3 comprises 16 residues. The chain's CDR3 is CASSQEWGSDSYGYTF. In DNA form, the CDR3 reads TGTGCCAGCAGCCAAGAATGGGGCTCTGATAGTTATGGCTACACCTTC.

The chain is built from TRBV9 and TRBJ2-7; 10 nucleotides line up with TRBD1. With 0 bases clipped from V and 6 bases from J, the junction kept 9 bases outside the gene matches. CDR3 length: 16 amino acids. Germline loops: CDR1 SGDLS, CDR2 YYNGEE. Here the CDR3 DNA reads TGTGCCAGCAGCGTAGATCCGGGACAGGGGATCGCCGAGCAGTACTTC. Protein product: CASSVDPGQGIAEQYF.

The chain links TRBV9 to TRBJ1-3; tentatively, D is TRBD1 (5 bases). The CDR3 has 14 amino acids. Germline assignment: CDR1 SGDLS and CDR2 YYNGEE. V was cut by 0 bases and J by 4 bases, with 8 bases left in between. The CDR3 sequence is CASSVVPGGNTIYF. DNA of the CDR3: TGTGCCAGCAGCGTAGTGCCAGGGGGAAACACCATATATTTT.

The genes are TRBV18 and TRBJ2-2; 11 bases are a match to TRBD2. Trimming at V came to 8 bases and at J to 2 bases, leaving 7 bases not matched to a gene. This CDR3 comprises 16 residues. Germline V gives CDR1 KGHSH, CDR2 LQKENI. The CDR3 region is CASLGGTSGNTGELFF. The DNA of the CDR3 is TGTGCCAGCCTTGGGGGGACTAGCGGTAACACCGGGGAGCTGTTTTTT.

This clone was seen a few times. CDR3 loop: CASSVEGQKSGYTF. CDR3 bases: TGTGCCAGCAGCGTAGAAGGACAGAAGTCTGGCTACACCTTC. V and J are TRBV9 and TRBJ1-2, with a possible D match to TRBD1 (6 bases). Germline CDR1 and CDR2: SGDLS and YYNGEE. The V and J ends lost 0 bases and 7 bases respectively, with 13 bases between them. CDR3 length: 14 amino acids.

The chain carries TRBV19 and TRBJ1-1, with D hard to call. CDR1 is LNHDA and CDR2 is SQIVND in the germline V gene (reference sequence). Trimming pared 4 bases from V and 1 base from J, leaving 10 bases between. CDR3 length: 14 residues. CDR3 in amino acids: CASSNVEGNTEAFF. The CDR3 DNA sequence: TGTGCCAGTAGTAATGTGGAGGGGAACACTGAAGCTTTCTTT.

The chain links TRBV6-4 to TRBJ2-2; D is unresolved. Germline V gene lookup returns CDR1 MRHNA and CDR2 SNTAGT. Deletions cut 4 bases from V and 0 bases from J, with 12 bases between. This CDR3 comprises 16 residues. The chain's CDR3 is CASSARATTNTGELFF. In DNA form, the CDR3 reads TGTGCCAGCAGTGCGCGCGCGACAACGAACACCGGGGAGCTGTTTTTT.

V usage is TRBV5-8 and J usage is TRBJ1-1; D ambiguous. Germline V gives CDR1 SGHTS, CDR2 YDEGEE. The CDR3 is 13 residues long. Trimming stripped 2 bases from V and 12 bases from J, with 17 bases between. The CDR3 DNA follows: TGTGCCAGCAGCTTAGGAATGGCCCCGAGGCCTTTCTTT. Its protein product is CASSLGMAPRPFF.

The V gene is TRBV29-1, the J gene TRBJ1-2; D remains ambiguous. V was pared by 6 bases and J by 2 bases, with 10 bases between. From germline, CDR1 is SQVTM and CDR2 ANQGSEA. The CDR3 covers 12 residues. The CDR3 nucleotides are TGCAGCGTAGGAGGGATGAACTATGGCTACACCTTC. Translating gives CSVGGMNYGYTF. The full variable domain, completed using reference TRBV29-1 and TRBJ1-2, is SAVISQKPSRDICQRGTSLTIQCQVDSQVTMMFWYRQQPGQSLTLIATANQGSEATYESGFVIDKFPISRPNLTFSTLTVSNMSPEDSSIYLCSVGGMNYGYTFGSGTRLTVV.

The rearrangement uses TRBV5-3 and TRBJ2-2; tentative D call: TRBD1 (5 bases). TRBV5-3 is an ORF for which the function is uncertain. V was clipped by 4 bases and J by 1 base, with 8 bases between them. The CDR3 extends over 14 amino acids. DNA of the CDR3: TGTGCCAGAAGCACAACAGGGAACACCGGGGAGCTGTTTTTT. Translating it yields CARSTTGNTGELFF.